This T cell receptor beta chain was profiled in a study of cytomegalovirus exposure and HLA in healthy donors. The V gene lost 7 bases and the J gene lost 3 bases, with 18 bases spanning the gap. The CDR3 covers 15 residues. The germline gives CDR1 MNHEY, CDR2 SVGAGI. The PCR was carried out with 60 Vbeta primers and 13 Jbeta primers. In the authors' workflow: As a later analysis found, there were tens of millions of unique TCR beta chains, of which roughly 11 million were shared. The table came from immunoSEQ multiplex PCR; TCRdb's copy has only in-frame clones and leaves some out. That table furnishes V, J and clone size, whereas the DNA furnished D and trimming. The sample carries some 130,000 clones, approximately 77% recorded once. In the case of this clone: No antigen is known for it.

Points from the study as a whole: Rare TCR sequences predominated, though certain public TCRs were found in many donors. CMV serostatus was the sole immune exposure data available. Researchers catalogued about 150 TCR beta chains as cytomegalovirus-associated.

The TCR sequence derives from a woman in her thirties or forties in good health and CMV-seronegative. The sample was PBMCs. The chain recombines TRBV6-5 with TRBJ1-2; D may be TRBD1 (5 bases). The CDR3 bases are TGTGCCAGCACCCTCCTGTCGGGGGTACACTATGGCTACACCTTC. Residues: CASTLLSGVHYGYTF.